Sequencing of this T cell receptor (beta chain) was carried out in a study of T cells after yellow fever vaccination. At least ten counts were recorded for this clonotype. Its antigen is currently unknown. Germline loops: CDR1 SGHAT, CDR2 FQDESV (reference sequence). V dropped 3 bases and J dropped 6; count of bases not matched to a gene: 8. CDR3 length equals 16 residues. TCRdb fed the 5' RACE reads into MiXCR, producing one record per CDR3 protein. The sample includes nearly 300,000 distinct CDR3 sequences, roughly 9% of them seen just once. Whole-study findings and limits: A limited proportion of clonotypes was detected within both the CD4 and CD8 compartments.

The receptor was isolated from a man aged 18 to 35 who received the YFV17D yellow fever vaccine. The source was CD4+ T cells sorted from PBMCs, collected 5 days after the yellow fever booster vaccination. The rearrangement uses TRBV11-1 and TRBJ2-1; 10 nucleotides match TRBD1. The DNA of the CDR3 is TGTGCCAGCAGCTTCCCCTGGGGACAGGGGCTCAATGAGCAGTTCTTC. It is translated as CASSFPWGQGLNEQFF. The variable domain in full, completed from reference TRBV11-1 and TRBJ2-1, reads EAEVAQSPRYKITEKSQAVAFWCDPISGHATLYWYRQILGQGPELLVQFQDESVVDDSQLPKDRFSAERLKGVDSTLKIQPAELGDSAMYLCASSFPWGQGLNEQFFGPGTRLTVL.